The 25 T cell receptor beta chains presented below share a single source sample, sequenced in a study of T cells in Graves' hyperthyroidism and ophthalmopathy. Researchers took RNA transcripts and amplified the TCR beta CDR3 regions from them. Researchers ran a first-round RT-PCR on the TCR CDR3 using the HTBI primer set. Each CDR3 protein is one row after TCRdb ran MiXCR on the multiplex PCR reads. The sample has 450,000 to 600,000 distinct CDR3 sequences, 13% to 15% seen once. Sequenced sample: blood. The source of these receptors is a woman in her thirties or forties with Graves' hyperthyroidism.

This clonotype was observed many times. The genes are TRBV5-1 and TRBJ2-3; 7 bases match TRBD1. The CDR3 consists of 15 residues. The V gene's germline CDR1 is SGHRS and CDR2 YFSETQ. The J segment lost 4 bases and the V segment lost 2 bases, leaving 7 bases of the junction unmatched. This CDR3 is CASSLLTGSPDTQYF. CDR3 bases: TGCGCCAGCAGCTTACTGACAGGGAGCCCAGATACGCAGTATTTT.

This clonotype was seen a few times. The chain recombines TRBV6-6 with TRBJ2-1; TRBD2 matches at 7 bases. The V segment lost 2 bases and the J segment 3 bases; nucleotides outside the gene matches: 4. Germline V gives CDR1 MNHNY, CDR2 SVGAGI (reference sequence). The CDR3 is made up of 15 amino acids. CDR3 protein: CASSYGAGNYNEQFF. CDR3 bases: TGTGCCAGCAGTTACGGAGCGGGGAACTACAATGAGCAGTTCTTC.

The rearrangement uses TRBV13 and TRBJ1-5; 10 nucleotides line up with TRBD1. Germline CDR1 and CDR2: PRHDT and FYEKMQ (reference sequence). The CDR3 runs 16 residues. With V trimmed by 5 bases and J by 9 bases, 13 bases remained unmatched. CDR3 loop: CASSTRTGGRTGPQHF. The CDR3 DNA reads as TGTGCCAGCAGCACCCGGACAGGGGGACGGACTGGGCCCCAGCATTTT.

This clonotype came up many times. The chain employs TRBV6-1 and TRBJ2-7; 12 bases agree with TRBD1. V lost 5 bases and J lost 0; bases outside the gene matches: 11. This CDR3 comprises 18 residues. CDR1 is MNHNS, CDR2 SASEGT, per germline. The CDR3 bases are TGTGCCAGCAGTCACGGGACAGGGGGCCGACCCGGCTCCTACGAGCAGTACTTC. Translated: CASSHGTGGRPGSYEQYF.

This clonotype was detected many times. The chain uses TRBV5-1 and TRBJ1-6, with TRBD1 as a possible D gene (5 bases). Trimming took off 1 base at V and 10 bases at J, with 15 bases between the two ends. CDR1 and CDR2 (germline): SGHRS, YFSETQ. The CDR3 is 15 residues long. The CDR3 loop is CASSLPGGVASPLHF. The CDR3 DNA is TGCGCCAGCAGCTTGCCTGGAGGGGTAGCCTCACCCCTCCACTTT.

CDR3 protein: CASSLPYTGELFF. CDR3 nucleotide sequence: TGTGCCAGTAGTCTCCCATACACCGGGGAGCTGTTTTTT. The chain is built from TRBV19 and TRBJ2-2; the D is unclear. The CDR3 totals 13 residues. The germline gives CDR1 LNHDA, CDR2 SQIVND (reference sequence). The germline V and J ends were trimmed by 5 bases and 3 bases, with 7 bases remaining between them.

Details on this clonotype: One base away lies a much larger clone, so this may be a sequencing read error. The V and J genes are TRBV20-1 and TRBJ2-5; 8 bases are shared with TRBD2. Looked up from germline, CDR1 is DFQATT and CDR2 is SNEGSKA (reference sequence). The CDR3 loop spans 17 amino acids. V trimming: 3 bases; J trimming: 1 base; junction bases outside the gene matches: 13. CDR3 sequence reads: CSASRLAGGISQETQYF. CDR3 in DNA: TGCAGTGCTAGCAGGCTAGCGGGCGGTATCAGCCAAGAGACCCAGTACTTC.

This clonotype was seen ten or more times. Here the CDR3 reads CASSTAGPTNEKLFF. The CDR3 nucleotides are TGCGCCAGCAGCACGGCGGGGCCCACTAATGAAAAACTGTTTTTT. V is TRBV5-1 and J is TRBJ1-4, with D possibly matching TRBD1 (5 bases). The V gene's germline CDR1 is SGHRS and CDR2 YFSETQ. This CDR3 comprises 15 residues. V lost 4 bases, J lost 2 bases, and 12 bases lay in between.

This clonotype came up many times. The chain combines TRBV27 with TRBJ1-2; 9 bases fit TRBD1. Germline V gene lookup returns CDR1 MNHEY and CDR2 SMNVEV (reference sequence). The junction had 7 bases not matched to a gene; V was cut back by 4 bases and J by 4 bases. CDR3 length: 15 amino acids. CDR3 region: CASSSGQGFSYGYTF. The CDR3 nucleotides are TGTGCCAGCAGTTCGGGACAGGGCTTTAGCTATGGCTACACCTTC.

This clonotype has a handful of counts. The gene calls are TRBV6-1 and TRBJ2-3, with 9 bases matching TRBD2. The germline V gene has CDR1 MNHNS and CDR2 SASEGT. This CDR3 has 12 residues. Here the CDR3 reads CLSGRQTDTQYF. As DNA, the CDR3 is TGTCTAAGCGGGAGGCAAACAGATACGCAGTATTTT.

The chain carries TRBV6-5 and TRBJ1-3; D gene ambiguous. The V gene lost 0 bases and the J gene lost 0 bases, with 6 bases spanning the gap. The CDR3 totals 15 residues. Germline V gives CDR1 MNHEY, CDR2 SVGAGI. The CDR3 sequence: CASSYSVNSGNTIYF. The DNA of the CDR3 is TGTGCCAGCAGTTACTCGGTAAACTCTGGAAACACCATATATTTT.

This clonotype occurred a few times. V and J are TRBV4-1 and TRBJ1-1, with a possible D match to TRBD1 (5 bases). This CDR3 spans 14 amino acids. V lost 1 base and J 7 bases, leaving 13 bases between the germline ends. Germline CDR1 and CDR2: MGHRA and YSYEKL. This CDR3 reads CASSQVEGLIEAFF. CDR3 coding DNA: TGCGCCAGCAGCCAAGTGGAGGGGCTGATTGAAGCTTTCTTT.

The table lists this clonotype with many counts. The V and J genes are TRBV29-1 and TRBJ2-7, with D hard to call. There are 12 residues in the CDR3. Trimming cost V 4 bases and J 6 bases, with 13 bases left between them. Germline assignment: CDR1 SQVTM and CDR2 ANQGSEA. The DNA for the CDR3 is TGCAGCGTTGGGGCCAACGGATTCGAGCAGTACTTC. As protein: CSVGANGFEQYF.

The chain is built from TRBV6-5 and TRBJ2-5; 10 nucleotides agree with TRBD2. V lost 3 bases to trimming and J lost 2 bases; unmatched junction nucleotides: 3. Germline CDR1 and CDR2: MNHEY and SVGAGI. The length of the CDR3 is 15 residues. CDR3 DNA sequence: TGTGCCAGCAGTTATGGGACTAGCGATCAAGAGACCCAGTACTTC. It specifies CASSYGTSDQETQYF.

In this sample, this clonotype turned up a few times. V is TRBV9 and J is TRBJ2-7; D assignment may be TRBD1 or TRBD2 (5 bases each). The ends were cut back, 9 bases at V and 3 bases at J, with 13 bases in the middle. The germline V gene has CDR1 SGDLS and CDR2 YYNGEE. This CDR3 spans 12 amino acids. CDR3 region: CAIFGTHYEQYF. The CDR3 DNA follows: TGTGCCATTTTCGGGACCCACTACGAGCAGTACTTC.

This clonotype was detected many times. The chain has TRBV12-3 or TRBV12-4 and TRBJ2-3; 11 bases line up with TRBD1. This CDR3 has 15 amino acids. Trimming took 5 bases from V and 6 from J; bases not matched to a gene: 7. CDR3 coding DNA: TGTGCCAGCAGTAGAGGACAGGGGGCGGGGGATACGCAGTATTTT. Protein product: CASSRGQGAGDTQYF.

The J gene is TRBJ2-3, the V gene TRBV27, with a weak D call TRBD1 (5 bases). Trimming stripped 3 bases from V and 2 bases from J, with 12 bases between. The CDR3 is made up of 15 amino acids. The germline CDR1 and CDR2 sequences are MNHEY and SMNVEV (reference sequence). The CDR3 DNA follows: TGTGCCAGCAGTTTCCGGCAGGGCCTCACAGATACGCAGTATTTT. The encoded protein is CASSFRQGLTDTQYF.

The CDR3 DNA is TGCGCCAGCAGCCAAGGAGGGGTTAACTATGGCTACACCTTC. Its translation is CASSQGGVNYGYTF. The chain combines TRBV4-1 with TRBJ1-2, with a possible D match to TRBD1 (5 bases). V lost 1 base and J 1 base, leaving 7 bases between the germline ends. The CDR3 extends over 14 amino acids. Germline assignment: CDR1 MGHRA and CDR2 YSYEKL.

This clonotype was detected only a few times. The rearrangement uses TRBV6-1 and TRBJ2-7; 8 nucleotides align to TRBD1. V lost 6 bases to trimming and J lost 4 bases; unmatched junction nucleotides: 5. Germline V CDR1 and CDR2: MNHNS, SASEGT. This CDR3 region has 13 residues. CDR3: CASRDRALYEQYF. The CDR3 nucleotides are TGTGCCAGCAGGGACAGGGCTTTGTACGAGCAGTACTTC.

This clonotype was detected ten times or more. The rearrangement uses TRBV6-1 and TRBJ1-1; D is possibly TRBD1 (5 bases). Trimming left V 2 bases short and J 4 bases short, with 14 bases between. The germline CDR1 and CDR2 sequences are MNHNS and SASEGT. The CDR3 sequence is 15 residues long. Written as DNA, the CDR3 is TGTGCCAGCAGTGAACAGTGGCAGGGTACCACTGAAGCTTTCTTT. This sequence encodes CASSEQWQGTTEAFF.

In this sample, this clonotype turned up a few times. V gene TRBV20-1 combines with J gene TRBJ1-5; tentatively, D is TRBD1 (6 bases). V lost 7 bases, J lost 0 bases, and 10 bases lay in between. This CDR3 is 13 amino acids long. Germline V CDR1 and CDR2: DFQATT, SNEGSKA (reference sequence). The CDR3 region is CSVRQASNQPQHF. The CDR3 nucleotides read TGCAGTGTCAGACAGGCTAGCAATCAGCCCCAGCATTTT.

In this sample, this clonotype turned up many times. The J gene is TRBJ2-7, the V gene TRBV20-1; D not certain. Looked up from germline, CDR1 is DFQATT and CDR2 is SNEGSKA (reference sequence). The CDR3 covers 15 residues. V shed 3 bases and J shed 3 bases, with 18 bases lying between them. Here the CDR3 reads CSASPPFKNLYEQYF. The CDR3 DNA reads TGCAGTGCTAGTCCACCCTTTAAAAACCTCTACGAGCAGTACTTC.

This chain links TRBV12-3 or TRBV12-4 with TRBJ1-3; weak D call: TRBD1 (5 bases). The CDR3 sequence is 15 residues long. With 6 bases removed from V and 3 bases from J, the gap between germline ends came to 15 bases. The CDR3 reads CASRLSGVGGNTIYF. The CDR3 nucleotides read TGTGCCAGCAGGCTCTCGGGGGTTGGTGGAAACACCATATATTTT.

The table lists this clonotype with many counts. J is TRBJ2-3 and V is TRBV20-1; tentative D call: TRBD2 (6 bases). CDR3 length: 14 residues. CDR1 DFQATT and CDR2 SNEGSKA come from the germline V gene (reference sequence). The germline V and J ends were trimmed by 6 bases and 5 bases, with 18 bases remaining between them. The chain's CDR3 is CSAKIPGVGDTQYF. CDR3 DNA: TGCAGTGCCAAAATCCCGGGAGTAGGAGATACGCAGTATTTT.

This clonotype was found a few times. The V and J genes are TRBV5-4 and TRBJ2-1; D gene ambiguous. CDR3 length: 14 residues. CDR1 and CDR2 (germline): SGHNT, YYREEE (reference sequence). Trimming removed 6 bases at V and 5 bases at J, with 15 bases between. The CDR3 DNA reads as TGTGCCAGCACCTCCTGGGATGAGAACAATGAGCAGTTCTTC. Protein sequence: CASTSWDENNEQFF.